The clone carrying this TCR beta chain was counted ten times or more. RNA transcripts yielded amplified TCR beta CDR3 regions. HTBI-primed RT-PCR formed the first round, and a multiplex PCR formed the second. Each CDR3 protein gets one entry after TCRdb re-called the multiplex PCR reads with MiXCR. This table has approximately 500,000 distinct CDR3 sequences, approximately 15% appearing once. This specimen belongs to a study of Graves' ophthalmopathy and Graves' hyperthyroidism. In germline, CDR1 is MDHEN, CDR2 SYDVKM. The CDR3 runs to 18 residues. The ends lost 5 bases at V and 0 bases at J; junction bases unmatched: 13.

The chain uses TRBV28 and TRBJ2-4, with TRBD1 identical over 7 bases. The specimen sequenced was blood. This receptor was identified in a woman aged 25 to 39 with Graves' ophthalmopathy. This CDR3 is CASSQDRILGIAKNIQYF. As DNA, the CDR3 is TGTGCCAGCAGTCAGGACAGGATCTTGGGTATAGCCAAAAACATTCAGTACTTC.